The 30 T cell receptor beta chains below were found in one sample sequenced in a study of human T cells and chemical hapten exposure. TCRdb used MiXCR to reprocess the RACE reads, holding one entry per CDR3 protein. Of more than 60,000 distinct CDR3 sequences listed, over 8.5% are singletons. Specified time point: healthy volunteer bleed at 6 weeks. RNA extraction used unfractionated whole blood as the source of total RNA. The sample consisted of whole blood. These receptors all come from a male donor in good health. Some clones in this sample may be carry-over from other donors' samples.

The V and J genes are TRBV12-3 or TRBV12-4 and TRBJ1-1; D might be TRBD1 (5 bases). The CDR3 has 13 residues. Trimming stripped 6 bases from V and 6 bases from J, with 14 bases between. In DNA form, the CDR3 reads TGTGCCAGCAGCCGGGACCTGGCCGCTGAAGCTTTCTTT. Its protein product is CASSRDLAAEAFF.

There are a few counts of this clonotype. CDR3 residues: CASSLARRQGNNEQFF. The CDR3, as DNA: TGTGCCAGCAGTTTAGCGCGGAGACAGGGCAACAATGAGCAGTTCTTC. J is TRBJ2-1 and V is TRBV12-3 or TRBV12-4; 7 bases are a match to TRBD1. The CDR3 spans 16 residues. The V and J ends lost 0 bases and 5 bases, in that order; junction bases with no gene match: 7.

This clonotype was recorded at least ten times. This chain links TRBV20-1 with TRBJ2-5, with 11 bases matching TRBD2. V lost 0 bases to trimming and J lost 0 bases; unmatched junction nucleotides: 3. Germline-derived CDR1 and CDR2 are DFQATT and SNEGSKA (reference sequence). CDR3 length: 16 residues. The CDR3 loop reads CSARDLAGGDQETQYF. The CDR3 DNA reads TGCAGTGCTAGAGATCTAGCGGGAGGTGACCAAGAGACCCAGTACTTC.

This clonotype was seen more than once but under ten times. V and J are TRBV29-1 and TRBJ2-6; TRBD1 agrees at 9 bases. The CDR3 loop spans 16 amino acids. Germline V gives CDR1 SQVTM, CDR2 ANQGSEA. V lost 6 bases and J lost 1; bases outside the gene matches: 7. The CDR3 loop is CSVGDRAVSGANVLTF. The CDR3 DNA reads TGCAGCGTAGGGGACAGGGCAGTGTCTGGGGCCAACGTCCTGACTTTC.

At least ten counts were recorded for this clonotype. This chain links TRBV5-1 with TRBJ1-4; D remains ambiguous. This CDR3 is 15 amino acids long. Trimming removed 4 bases from V and 7 bases from J, with 17 bases in between. The germline V gene encodes CDR1 SGHRS and CDR2 YFSETQ. This CDR3 is CASSPRTGDIEKLFF. The CDR3, as DNA: TGCGCCAGCAGCCCACGGACCGGCGACATTGAAAAACTGTTTTTT. Full variable domain (missing parts from reference TRBV5-1 and TRBJ1-4): KAGVTQTPRYLIKTRGQQVTLSCSPISGHRSVSWYQQTPGQGLQFLFEYFSETQRNKGNFPGRFSGRQFSNSRSEMNVSTLELGDSALYLCASSPRTGDIEKLFFGSGTQLSVL.

This clonotype was seen at least ten times. This sequence joins TRBV27 and TRBJ2-1; D is ambiguous. Trimming left V 2 bases short and J 4 bases short, with 6 bases between. The length of the CDR3 is 13 residues. Germline values: CDR1 MNHEY, CDR2 SMNVEV (reference sequence). CDR3 sequence: CASSLRDYNEQFF. The CDR3 nucleotides read TGTGCCAGCAGTTTAAGGGATTACAATGAGCAGTTCTTC.

This clonotype was observed at least ten times. CDR3 sequence reads: CASSSGTGGYEQYF. CDR3 DNA sequence: TGTGCCAGCAGTTCCGGGACAGGGGGCTACGAGCAGTACTTC. The chain carries TRBV12-3 or TRBV12-4 and TRBJ2-7, with 11 bases aligning to TRBD1. The CDR3 has 14 amino acids. Trimming cost V 4 bases and J 3 bases; bases outside gene matches: 2.

The rearrangement joins TRBV4-2 to TRBJ1-1; TRBD1 agrees at 8 bases. The CDR3 sequence is 18 residues long. CDR1 is LGHNA and CDR2 is YNFKEQ in the germline V gene. The J segment lost 1 base and the V segment lost 1 base, leaving 11 bases of the junction unmatched. CDR3 nucleotide sequence: TGTGCCAGCAGCCAAGGGGTCTGGGGGCAGGGGGCGAACACTGAAGCTTTCTTT. This translates into CASSQGVWGQGANTEAFF.

This clonotype showed up many times. The chain uses TRBV20-1 and TRBJ2-3, with 9 bases matching TRBD1. The CDR3 sequence is 13 residues long. Per germline, CDR1 DFQATT and CDR2 SNEGSKA (reference sequence). Trimming cost V 6 bases and J 2 bases; bases outside gene matches: 3. The CDR3 sequence: CSAGTGLTDTQYF. Here the CDR3 DNA reads TGCAGTGCGGGGACAGGGCTCACAGATACGCAGTATTTT.

This clonotype is medium-sized (0.01 to 0.1%) within its sample. The V call is TRBV4-1, the J call TRBJ2-6; the D gene is possibly TRBD2 (6 bases). The germline CDR1 and CDR2 sequences are MGHRA and YSYEKL. With 0 bases removed from V and 0 bases from J, the gap between germline ends came to 6 bases. There are 16 residues in the CDR3. The CDR3 DNA reads as TGCGCCAGCAGCCAAGAAGCGGGCTCTGGGGCCAACGTCCTGACTTTC. It translates to CASSQEAGSGANVLTF.

This clonotype has a count of ten or more. This rearrangement joins TRBV6-1 to TRBJ2-1; 9 nucleotides agree with TRBD1. Germline trimming cut 5 bases from V and 7 bases from J; bases unmatched to any gene: 9. This CDR3 region has 15 residues. Germline CDR1 and CDR2: MNHNS and SASEGT. The CDR3 sequence is CASSSWDRALNEQFF. Here the CDR3 DNA reads TGTGCCAGCAGTTCATGGGACAGGGCTTTGAATGAGCAGTTCTTC.

The chain couples TRBV4-2 to TRBJ1-1; D remains ambiguous. The CDR3 runs 17 residues. Deletions cut 2 bases from V and 1 base from J, with 17 bases between. Looked up from germline, CDR1 is LGHNA and CDR2 is YNFKEQ. The CDR3 is CASSQLASQTPNTEAFF. The CDR3, as DNA: TGTGCCAGCAGCCAATTGGCCTCGCAAACCCCGAACACTGAAGCTTTCTTT.

J is TRBJ2-1 and V is TRBV12-3 or TRBV12-4, with 7 bases lining up with TRBD1. The CDR3 runs to 14 residues. V gave up 5 bases and J gave up 2 bases; unmatched junction bases: 3. In nucleotides, the CDR3 is TGTGCCAGCAGTCGACAGGGAACCTACAATGAGCAGTTCTTC. It is translated as CASSRQGTYNEQFF.

This clonotype showed up many times. The chain carries TRBV15 and TRBJ2-3, with D perhaps TRBD1 (5 bases). The CDR3 covers 15 residues. The V gene's germline CDR1 is LNHNV and CDR2 YYDKDF (reference sequence). The V end was cut by 3 bases, the J end by 4 bases, with 14 bases between. This CDR3 is CATSRLGALADTQYF. The DNA for the CDR3 is TGTGCCACCAGCAGGCTAGGGGCGCTTGCAGATACGCAGTATTTT.

V usage is TRBV9 and J usage is TRBJ1-2; D not certain. The CDR3 runs to 14 residues. Germline-derived CDR1 and CDR2 are SGDLS and YYNGEE. Trimming left V 3 bases short and J 4 bases short, with 13 bases between. The CDR3 protein is CASSAEEGSYGYTF. Here the CDR3 DNA reads TGTGCCAGCAGCGCAGAGGAGGGATCCTATGGCTACACCTTC.

This clonotype was recorded at least ten times. The chain combines TRBV20-1 with TRBJ1-5; no reliable D call. Germline V lookup: CDR1 DFQATT, CDR2 SNEGSKA (reference sequence). V lost 1 base and J lost 8, with 15 bases in between. This CDR3 comprises 14 residues. CDR3 sequence: CSARGPGPREPQHF. For the CDR3, the DNA is TGCAGTGCTAGAGGTCCCGGGCCGCGGGAGCCCCAGCATTTT.

There are a few counts of this clonotype. The CDR3 region has the DNA TGCAGTGCTAGCCCCGAAGTAGGCACCTCCTATAATTCACCCCTCCACTTT. Encoded protein: CSASPEVGTSYNSPLHF. This rearrangement joins TRBV20-1 to TRBJ1-6; the D is unclear. This CDR3 comprises 17 residues. Germline CDR1 reads DFQATT; CDR2 reads SNEGSKA (reference sequence). The V end lost 3 bases, the J end lost 0 bases, and 15 bases lay between the germline ends.

This CDR3 is CASSRRGLVEAFF. The CDR3 region has the DNA TGTGCCAGCAGTCGCAGGGGGCTGGTTGAAGCTTTCTTT. This chain links TRBV6-5 with TRBJ1-1, with 8 bases identical to TRBD1. Germline values: CDR1 MNHEY, CDR2 SVGAGI. The CDR3 spans 13 residues. J was trimmed by 7 bases and V by 5 bases; bases with no gene match: 6.

In this sample, this clonotype turned up many times. The rearrangement links TRBV27 to TRBJ2-3; D is unresolved. CDR1 is MNHEY and CDR2 is SMNVEV in the germline V gene (reference sequence). Trimming pared 0 bases from V and 9 bases from J, leaving 7 bases between. The CDR3 is 12 residues long. The chain's CDR3 is CASSLSLETQYF. CDR3 bases: TGTGCCAGCAGTTTATCTCTGGAGACGCAGTATTTT.

This clonotype was seen more than once but under ten times. The gene calls are TRBV12-3 or TRBV12-4 and TRBJ2-7; 9 bases are shared with TRBD2. CDR3 length equals 16 residues. Trimming at V came to 7 bases and at J to 4 bases, leaving 14 bases not matched to a gene. Written as DNA, the CDR3 is TGTGCCAGCACTATTAGGTCCCTGGCGGGAGGGTACGAGCAGTACTTC. It yields the protein CASTIRSLAGGYEQYF.

The chain is built from TRBV4-3 and TRBJ2-4; 11 positions agree with TRBD2. Per germline, CDR1 LGHNA and CDR2 YSLEER. This CDR3 comprises 18 residues. Unmatched junction bases numbered 12, after V lost 0 bases and J lost 8 bases. The CDR3: CASSQDRPSGGRVDIQYF. The DNA for the CDR3 is TGCGCCAGCAGCCAAGATAGGCCTAGCGGGGGGCGGGTGGACATTCAGTACTTC.

The J gene is TRBJ2-7, the V gene TRBV19; D may be TRBD1 or TRBD2 (5 bases each). Germline assignment: CDR1 LNHDA and CDR2 SQIVND (reference sequence). Trimming stripped 0 bases from V and 0 bases from J, with 21 bases between. The CDR3 is 19 residues long. CDR3 in amino acids: CASSIEEKLPGRGSYEQYF. In DNA, the CDR3 is TGTGCCAGTAGTATAGAGGAGAAACTTCCGGGACGCGGCTCCTACGAGCAGTACTTC.

This clonotype has more than one count but fewer than ten. V usage is TRBV2 and J usage is TRBJ2-5; D tentatively reads TRBD1 or TRBD2 (5 bases each). Germline V CDR1 and CDR2: SNHLY, FYNNEI. The CDR3 spans 11 residues. V lost 8 bases and J lost 10, with 14 bases in between. The CDR3 reads CASLGTADQYF. The DNA of the CDR3 is TGTGCCAGCCTCGGGACCGCTGACCAGTACTTC. The complete variable domain, with remaining parts taken from reference TRBV2 and TRBJ2-5, reads EPEVTQTPSHQVTQMGQEVILRCVPISNHLYFYWYRQILGQKVEFLVSFYNNEISEKSEIFDDQFSVERPDGSNFTLKIRSTKLEDSAMYFCASLGTADQYFGPGTRLLVL.

The gene calls are TRBV5-6 and TRBJ2-7; 8 bases align to TRBD1. The J segment lost 9 bases and the V segment lost 0 bases, leaving 8 bases of the junction unmatched. The CDR3 is made up of 14 amino acids. The germline V gene encodes CDR1 SGHDT and CDR2 YYEEEE. The CDR3 DNA reads TGTGCCAGCAGCTTGGTCAGGGGGCGAAAGGGGCAGTACTTC. It specifies CASSLVRGRKGQYF.

The chain couples TRBV5-6 to TRBJ1-5; 7 nucleotides align to TRBD1. Trimming took 0 bases from V and 3 from J; bases not matched to a gene: 6. CDR1 and CDR2 from the germline V gene are SGHDT and YYEEEE. The CDR3 has 16 residues. The CDR3 coding sequence is TGTGCCAGCAGCTTGGGACACAGGGGCGTCAATCAGCCCCAGCATTTT. Its translation is CASSLGHRGVNQPQHF.

The rearrangement joins TRBV15 to TRBJ2-2, with D possibly TRBD1 on 6 matching bases. CDR3 length: 16 amino acids. Per the germline V gene, CDR1 is LNHNV and CDR2 is YYDKDF (reference sequence). V was clipped by 1 base and J by 1 base, with 10 bases between them. Written as DNA, the CDR3 is TGTGCCACCAGCAGAGCTCCGGGACAGAACACCGGGGAGCTGTTTTTT. Amino acids: CATSRAPGQNTGELFF.

This clonotype was observed many times. CDR3 sequence (DNA): TGTGCCAGCAGCGTAGGGGGGTGGAGGGAAGAGACCCAGTACTTC. Encoded protein: CASSVGGWREETQYF. J is TRBJ2-5 and V is TRBV9, with D maybe TRBD2 (6 bases). V lost 0 bases, J lost 3 bases, and 12 bases lay in between. Germline V lookup: CDR1 SGDLS, CDR2 YYNGEE. This CDR3 contains 15 residues.

This clonotype was detected once. This clone may be a read error of a much larger clone one base away. The chain recombines TRBV2 with TRBJ2-5, with TRBD1 identical over 7 bases. The CDR3 totals 15 residues. CDR1 is SNHLY and CDR2 is FYNNEI in the germline V gene. Here the CDR3 DNA reads TGTGCCAGCAGTGTAACAGACAGGGATGGAGAGACCCAGAACTTC. This translates into CASSVTDRDGETQNF. The whole variable domain, filled in from reference TRBV2 and TRBJ2-5, reads EPEVTQTPSHQVTQMGQEVILRCVPISNHLYFYWYRQILGQKVEFLVSFYNNEISEKSEIFDDQFSVERPDGSNFTLKIRSTKLEDSAMYFCASSVTDRDGETQNFGPGTRLLVL.

The V gene is TRBV5-5, the J gene TRBJ1-5; possible D gene TRBD1, 5 bases. V was trimmed by 4 bases and J by 2 bases, leaving 10 bases between them. Germline values: CDR1 SGHKS, CDR2 YYEKEE (reference sequence). The length of the CDR3 is 14 residues. The CDR3: CASSGGGGNQPQHF. As DNA, the CDR3 is TGTGCCAGCAGCGGAGGAGGGGGCAATCAGCCCCAGCATTTT. The full variable domain, its missing parts supplied by reference TRBV5-5 and TRBJ1-5, is DAGVTQSPTHLIKTRGQQVTLRCSPISGHKSVSWYQQVLGQGPQFIFQYYEKEERGRGNFPDRFSARQFPNYSSELNVNALLLGDSALYLCASSGGGGNQPQHFGDGTRLSIL.

The CDR3 DNA follows: TGCGCCAGCAGCCAAGTGCTCGGAAACACCATATATTTT. It codes for CASSQVLGNTIYF. V and J are TRBV4-3 and TRBJ1-3; D is unresolved. Trimming cost V 1 base and J 4 bases, with 5 bases left between them. The CDR3 sequence is 13 residues long. The germline V gene encodes CDR1 LGHNA and CDR2 YSLEER.